This entry lists 5 T cell receptor beta chains sequenced from one sample in a study of shared clonotypes between healthy human individuals. Here immunoSEQ multiplex PCR was the method, and the copy in TCRdb shows in-frame clones only, minus some. The table has more than 2 million clones, roughly 96% seen once. The specimen sequenced was naive CD4+ T cells sorted from blood. The subset was: CD45RA+ positively selected. These receptor sequences come from a man younger than 30 in good health.

For this clone: At one end the junction does not follow the germline gene, possibly because of a read error. Other nucleotide sequences from this sample produce the same CDR3. The chain uses TRBV5-1 and TRBJ2-7; 8 nucleotides align to TRBD2. The CDR3 extends over 16 amino acids. Germline lookup yields CDR1 SGHRS and CDR2 YFSETQ. This CDR3 is CASSLGAAGGSYEQYF. CDR3 DNA sequence: TGCGCCAGTAGCTTGGGTGCGGCGGGAGGATCCTACGAGCAGTACTTC. The full variable domain, with the rest looked up from reference TRBV5-1 and TRBJ2-7, is KAGVTQTPRYLIKTRGQQVTLSCSPISGHRSVSWYQQTPGQGLQFLFEYFSETQRNKGNFPGRFSGRQFSNSRSEMNVSTLELGDSALYLCASSLGAAGGSYEQYFGPGTRLTVT.

This chain links TRBV30 with TRBJ1-2, with D perhaps matching TRBD1 (6 bases). Trimming left V 3 bases short and J 7 bases short, with 15 bases between. CDR1 GTSNPN and CDR2 SVGIG come from the germline V gene (reference sequence). This CDR3 has 13 residues. The CDR3 coding sequence is TGTGCCTGGAGCCGTCCGGGGGGCAGTGGCTACACCTTC. It encodes CAWSRPGGSGYTF.

The V gene is TRBV15, the J gene TRBJ2-2; D remains ambiguous. The CDR3 totals 13 residues. The germline V gene has CDR1 LNHNV and CDR2 YYDKDF (reference sequence). The germline V and J ends were trimmed by 3 bases and 7 bases, with 9 bases remaining between them. Written as DNA, the CDR3 is TGTGCCACCAGCAGCCATAGAGACGGGGAGCTGTTTTTT. Its protein product is CATSSHRDGELFF.

This chain joins TRBV9 and TRBJ1-6; 7 bases are a match to TRBD1. The CDR3 runs 15 residues. V shed 3 bases and J 12 bases; nucleotides not matched to a gene: 12. CDR1 and CDR2 from the germline V gene are SGDLS and YYNGEE. CDR3 in amino acids: CASSASDRSKLPLHF. The CDR3, as DNA: TGTGCCAGCAGCGCCTCGGACAGGTCCAAGTTACCCCTCCACTTT.

The V gene is TRBV2, the J gene TRBJ1-5; D is uncertain. V was cut by 3 bases and J by 3 bases, with 12 bases left in between. The CDR3 spans 15 residues. Germline assignment: CDR1 SNHLY and CDR2 FYNNEI. CDR3 DNA sequence: TGTGCCAGCAGTGAGGACGTGTTGATCAATCAGCCCCAGCATTTT. Its translation is CASSEDVLINQPQHF. Supplemented by reference TRBV2 and TRBJ1-5, the full variable domain reads EPEVTQTPSHQVTQMGQEVILRCVPISNHLYFYWYRQILGQKVEFLVSFYNNEISEKSEIFDDQFSVERPDGSNFTLKIRSTKLEDSAMYFCASSEDVLINQPQHFGDGTRLSIL.